A selection of T cell receptor beta chains follows, all from one sample in a study of shared clonotypes between healthy human individuals. Sequenced by immunoSEQ multiplex PCR; TCRdb stores in-frame clones only, minus some. Of a few million clones in the sample, around 95% were seen once. The sequencing sample was made of naive CD4+ T cells sorted from blood. These receptors were taken from a man aged 18 to 29 in good health. CDR3s include the opening cysteine and the closing phenylalanine or tryptophan. The order of the fields is V gene, clone size, CDR3 length, J gene, D gene, CDR3 DNA, CDR3 protein. D genes are given only for firm matches. Only part of the rows carry a size: once, few, many, or a class if the clone is expanded.

V: TRBV6-5
size: NA
length: 14
J: TRBJ1-2
D: NA
DNA: TGTGCCAGCAGTTACCGGCAGGCTAACTATGGCTACACCTTC
CDR3: CASSYRQANYGYTF

V: TRBV15
size: NA
length: 12
J: TRBJ2-7
D: NA
DNA: TGTGCCACCAGCAGAGTCGGGTTCGAGCAGTACTTC
CDR3: CATSRVGFEQYF

V: TRBV6-5
size: NA
length: 15
J: TRBJ2-1
D: NA
DNA: TGTGCCAGCAGTTACTCATATGGGACCAAGAATGAGCAGTTCTTC
CDR3: CASSYSYGTKNEQFF

V: TRBV9
size: once
length: 16
J: TRBJ2-6
D: NA
DNA: TGTGCCAGCAGCCCTCAGGTTGGCACTGGGGCCAACGTCCTGACTTTC
CDR3: CASSPQVGTGANVLTF

V: TRBV11-2
size: NA
length: 13
J: TRBJ2-7
D: NA
DNA: TGTGCCAGCAGCTTAGGGGCAGCCTACGAGCAGTACTTC
CDR3: CASSLGAAYEQYF

V: TRBV6-1
size: NA
length: 13
J: TRBJ2-7
D: NA
DNA: TGTGCCAGCACCCCAGCTAACTCCTACGAGCAGTACTTC
CDR3: CASTPANSYEQYF

V: TRBV21-1
size: NA
length: 15
J: TRBJ2-7
D: NA
DNA: TGTGCCAGCAGCATCCGACTAGCGGGGGGGCCGAAGCAGTACTTC
CDR3: CASSIRLAGGPKQYF

V: TRBV30
size: NA
length: 12
J: TRBJ1-3
D: NA
DNA: TGTGCCTGGGGGATATTAGGAAACACCATATATTTT
CDR3: CAWGILGNTIYF

V: TRBV7-2
size: NA
length: 16
J: TRBJ2-7
D: TRBD2
DNA: TGTGCCAGCAGCCTTACGGCTGGGGCGGGGGCCTACGAGCAGTACTTC
CDR3: CASSLTAGAGAYEQYF

V: TRBV5-5
size: NA
length: 15
J: TRBJ2-7
D: NA
DNA: TGTGCCAGCAGCGAAACAGTGTTTAGCTCCTACGAGCAGTACTTC
CDR3: CASSETVFSSYEQYF

V: TRBV10-2
size: NA
length: 16
J: TRBJ1-5
D: NA
DNA: TGCGCCAGCAGTAAAACAGGGATGGCCCGCAATCAGCCCCAGCATTTT
CDR3: CASSKTGMARNQPQHF

V: TRBV19
size: NA
length: 14
J: TRBJ1-2
D: TRBD1
DNA: TGTGCCAGTTCCCAGGGGGGAATAGACCATGGCTACACCTTC
CDR3: CASSQGGIDHGYTF

V: TRBV6-1
size: NA
length: 13
J: TRBJ1-1
D: NA
DNA: TGTGCCAGCAGTCTGACTTTTAACACTGAAGCTTTCTTT
CDR3: CASSLTFNTEAFF

V: TRBV10-3
size: NA
length: 16
J: TRBJ1-1
D: NA
DNA: TGTGCCATCAGTGGGGTGGACAGATCCAGTAACACTGAAGCTTTCTTT
CDR3: CAISGVDRSSNTEAFF

V: TRBV10-2
size: NA
length: 13
J: TRBJ1-5
D: NA
DNA: TGCGCCAGCAGTGAGTCGCTGAATCAGCCCCAGCATTTT
CDR3: CASSESLNQPQHF

V: TRBV11-2
size: NA
length: 17
J: TRBJ2-1
D: TRBD2
DNA: TGTGCCAGCAGCTTAGTTCGGCGGGAGGTTTCCTACAATGAGCAGTTCTTC
CDR3: CASSLVRREVSYNEQFF

V: TRBV18
size: NA
length: 13
J: TRBJ1-2
D: NA
DNA: TGTGCCAGCTCACCCCAAAAGGACTATGGCTACACCTTC
CDR3: CASSPQKDYGYTF

V: TRBV9
size: NA
length: 15
J: TRBJ1-3
D: TRBD1
DNA: TGTGCCAGCAGCGTCGGACAGGGTGGGGAGAACACCATATATTTT
CDR3: CASSVGQGGENTIYF

V: TRBV6-5
size: once
length: 14
J: TRBJ1-5
D: NA
DNA: TGTGCCAGCAGTACCTCAGGTAGCAATCAGCCCCAGCATTTT
CDR3: CASSTSGSNQPQHF

V: TRBV18
size: NA
length: 16
J: TRBJ2-7
D: TRBD2
DNA: TGTGCCAGCTCACCTCAGTCGACTAGCGGGACCAGGGAGCAGTACTTC
CDR3: CASSPQSTSGTREQYF

V: TRBV6-1
size: NA
length: 13
J: TRBJ1-5
D: NA
DNA: TGTGCCAGCAGGAGGGCAGCCAATCAGCCCCAGCATTTT
CDR3: CASRRAANQPQHF

V: TRBV6-1
size: once
length: 13
J: TRBJ1-1
D: TRBD1
DNA: TGTGCCAGCAGTGAATGGGAGGGGGCCGAAGCTTTCTTT
CDR3: CASSEWEGAEAFF

V: TRBV5-1
size: NA
length: 18
J: TRBJ2-5
D: TRBD2
DNA: TGCGCCAGCAGCAGGGGGACTAGCGGGAGAAGGGACCAAGAGACCCAGTACTTC
CDR3: CASSRGTSGRRDQETQYF

V: TRBV5-1
size: NA
length: 14
J: TRBJ2-7
D: NA
DNA: TGCGCCAGCAGCGGGCGGGCGGAGTCCTACGAGCAGTACTTC
CDR3: CASSGRAESYEQYF

V: TRBV6-5
size: NA
length: 14
J: TRBJ2-5
D: NA
DNA: TGTGCCAGCAGTCCCGGGATCGCATGGGAGACCCAGTACTTC
CDR3: CASSPGIAWETQYF

V: TRBV6-4
size: NA
length: 15
J: TRBJ2-1
D: TRBD1
DNA: TGTGCCAGCAGTGCAGGGGGCAGGTCCTACAATGAGCAGTTCTTC
CDR3: CASSAGGRSYNEQFF

V: TRBV6-5
size: NA
length: 15
J: TRBJ1-6
D: TRBD1
DNA: TGTGCCAGCTGCCCCGGGACAGCCCTTAATTCACCCCTCCACTTT
CDR3: CASCPGTALNSPLHF

V: TRBV4-1
size: NA
length: 16
J: TRBJ1-1
D: NA
DNA: TGCGCCAGCAGCCATCTCGCGGCGGCGGCGAACACTGAAGCTTTCTTT
CDR3: CASSHLAAAANTEAFF

V: TRBV7-2
size: NA
length: 12
J: TRBJ2-5
D: NA
DNA: TGTGCCAGCAGCTTAAGGGCAGAGACCCAGTACTTC
CDR3: CASSLRAETQYF

V: TRBV7-2
size: NA
length: 13
J: TRBJ2-5
D: NA
DNA: TGTGCCAGCAGTCCAGGGGTATGGGAGACCCAGTACTTC
CDR3: CASSPGVWETQYF

V: TRBV5-5
size: NA
length: 14
J: TRBJ1-5
D: TRBD1
DNA: TGTGCCAGCAGCCGATGGACAGGGAATCAGCCCCAGCATTTT
CDR3: CASSRWTGNQPQHF

V: TRBV6-1
size: NA
length: 14
J: TRBJ2-2
D: NA
DNA: TGTGCCAGCACTTTGAAACCGAACACCGGGGAGCTGTTTTTT
CDR3: CASTLKPNTGELFF

V: TRBV5-6
size: NA
length: 13
J: TRBJ2-1
D: NA
DNA: TGTGCCAGCAGCTTGGCGGACGGCAGTGAGCAGTTCTTC
CDR3: CASSLADGSEQFF

V: TRBV2
size: once
length: 15
J: TRBJ2-7
D: TRBD2
DNA: TGTGCCAGCAGGGGGACTAGCGGGGCCCCGGGGGAGCAGTACTTC
CDR3: CASRGTSGAPGEQYF

V: TRBV30
size: once
length: 15
J: TRBJ2-5
D: NA
DNA: TGTGCCTGGAGTGTAATGGGCCTAGGGTCGGTTGGCCAGTACTTC
CDR3: CAWSVMGLGSVGQYF

V: TRBV30
size: NA
length: 15
J: TRBJ1-3
D: NA
DNA: TGTGCCTGGAGGGGAGAAGCCTACTCTGGAAACACCATATATTTT
CDR3: CAWRGEAYSGNTIYF

V: TRBV27
size: NA
length: 13
J: TRBJ1-1
D: NA
DNA: TGTGCCAGCAGTCCATGGACGGGCAGGGAAGCTTTCTTT
CDR3: CASSPWTGREAFF

V: TRBV6-6
size: NA
length: 14
J: TRBJ2-7
D: TRBD2
DNA: TGTGCCAGCAGTTATAGAGCGGGAGAATACGAGCAGTACTTC
CDR3: CASSYRAGEYEQYF

V: TRBV5-1
size: NA
length: 15
J: TRBJ2-7
D: NA
DNA: TGCGCCAGCAGCTTTCTCCCTATGCAATTCTACGAGCAGTACTTC
CDR3: CASSFLPMQFYEQYF

V: TRBV6-5
size: NA
length: 14
J: TRBJ2-7
D: NA
DNA: TGTGCCAGCAGCCGGGAATCAACTACCTACGAGCAGTACTTC
CDR3: CASSRESTTYEQYF

V: TRBV7-9
size: NA
length: 14
J: TRBJ1-2
D: TRBD1
DNA: TGTGCCAGCAGTGGACAGGGGGCGGTCTATGGCTACACCTTC
CDR3: CASSGQGAVYGYTF